Described below is a single T cell receptor (beta chain) sequence and its context. Its specificity is not known. The sample is drawn from a study of cytomegalovirus exposure and HLA in healthy donors. A multiplex PCR was run with 60 Vbeta primers and 13 Jbeta primers. Some clones are missing from TCRdb's copy, which holds only in-frame ones; the method was immunoSEQ multiplex PCR. The table includes under 150,000 clones, 72% detected once. Study-wide findings and caveats: Highly shared sequence variants in one cluster were likely a sequencing artifact. CMV antigen specificity of a few CMV-associated chains was confirmed in vitro.

Sequencing used PBMCs. The TCR originated in a man aged 45-60 years in good health and CMV-seropositive.

CDR3 amino acids: CASSPGQVGNEQYF. Written as DNA, the CDR3 is TGTGCCAGCAGCCCAGGACAGGTTGGGAACGAGCAGTACTTC. V is TRBV13 and J is TRBJ2-5; 7 nucleotides agree with TRBD1. The J call may be wrong; the DNA end is better matched by TRBJ2-7. The CDR3 covers 14 residues. Per the germline V gene, CDR1 is PRHDT and CDR2 is FYEKMQ (reference sequence).